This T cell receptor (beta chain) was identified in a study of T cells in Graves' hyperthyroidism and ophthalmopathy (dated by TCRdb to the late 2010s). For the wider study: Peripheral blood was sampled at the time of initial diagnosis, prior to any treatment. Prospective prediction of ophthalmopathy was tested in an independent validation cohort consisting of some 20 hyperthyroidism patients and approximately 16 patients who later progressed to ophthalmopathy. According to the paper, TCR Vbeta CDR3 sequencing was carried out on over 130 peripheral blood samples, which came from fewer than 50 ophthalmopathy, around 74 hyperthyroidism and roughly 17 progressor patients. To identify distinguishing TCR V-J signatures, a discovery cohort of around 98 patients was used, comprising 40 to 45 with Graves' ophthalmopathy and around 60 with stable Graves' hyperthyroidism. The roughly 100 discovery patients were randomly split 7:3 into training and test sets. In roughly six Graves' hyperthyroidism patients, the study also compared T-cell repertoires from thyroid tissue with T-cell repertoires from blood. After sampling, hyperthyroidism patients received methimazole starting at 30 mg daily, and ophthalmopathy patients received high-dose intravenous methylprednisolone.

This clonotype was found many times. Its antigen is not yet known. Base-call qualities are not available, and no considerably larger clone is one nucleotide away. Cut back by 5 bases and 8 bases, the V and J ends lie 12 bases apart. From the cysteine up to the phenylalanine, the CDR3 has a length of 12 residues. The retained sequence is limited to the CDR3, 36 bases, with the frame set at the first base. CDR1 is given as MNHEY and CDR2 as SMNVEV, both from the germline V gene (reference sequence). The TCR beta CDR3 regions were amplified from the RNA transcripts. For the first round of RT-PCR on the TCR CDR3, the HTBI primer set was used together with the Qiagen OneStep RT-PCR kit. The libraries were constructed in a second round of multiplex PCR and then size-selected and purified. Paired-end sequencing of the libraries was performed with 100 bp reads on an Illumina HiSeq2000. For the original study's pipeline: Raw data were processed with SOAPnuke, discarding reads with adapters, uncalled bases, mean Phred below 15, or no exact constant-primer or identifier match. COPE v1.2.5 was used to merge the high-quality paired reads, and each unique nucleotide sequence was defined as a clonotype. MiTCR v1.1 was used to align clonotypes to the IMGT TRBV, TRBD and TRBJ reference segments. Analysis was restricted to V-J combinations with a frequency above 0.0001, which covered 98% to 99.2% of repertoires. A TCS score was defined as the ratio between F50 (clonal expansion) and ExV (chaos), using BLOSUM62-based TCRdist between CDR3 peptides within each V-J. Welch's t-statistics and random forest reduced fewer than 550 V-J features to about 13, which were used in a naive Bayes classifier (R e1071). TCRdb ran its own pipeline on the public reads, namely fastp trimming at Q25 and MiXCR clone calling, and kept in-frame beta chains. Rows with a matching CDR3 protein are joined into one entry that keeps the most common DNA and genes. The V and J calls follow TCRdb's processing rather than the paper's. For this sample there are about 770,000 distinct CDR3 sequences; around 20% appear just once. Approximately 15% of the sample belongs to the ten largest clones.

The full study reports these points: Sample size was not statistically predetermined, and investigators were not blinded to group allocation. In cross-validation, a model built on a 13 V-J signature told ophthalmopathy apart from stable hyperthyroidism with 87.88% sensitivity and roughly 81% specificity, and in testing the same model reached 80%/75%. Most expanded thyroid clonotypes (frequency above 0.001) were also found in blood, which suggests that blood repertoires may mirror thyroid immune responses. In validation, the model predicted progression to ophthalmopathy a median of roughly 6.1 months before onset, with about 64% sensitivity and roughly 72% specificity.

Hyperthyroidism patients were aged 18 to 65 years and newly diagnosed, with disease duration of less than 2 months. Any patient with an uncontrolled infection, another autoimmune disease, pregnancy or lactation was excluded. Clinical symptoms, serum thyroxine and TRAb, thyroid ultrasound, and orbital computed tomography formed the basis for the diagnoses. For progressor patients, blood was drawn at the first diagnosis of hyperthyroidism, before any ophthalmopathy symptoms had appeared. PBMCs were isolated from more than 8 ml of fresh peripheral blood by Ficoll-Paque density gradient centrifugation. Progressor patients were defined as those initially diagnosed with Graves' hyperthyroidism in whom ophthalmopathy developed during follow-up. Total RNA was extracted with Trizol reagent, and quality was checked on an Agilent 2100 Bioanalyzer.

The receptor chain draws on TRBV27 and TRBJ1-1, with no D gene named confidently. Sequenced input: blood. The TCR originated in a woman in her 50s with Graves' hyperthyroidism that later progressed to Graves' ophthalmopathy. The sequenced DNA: TGTGCCAGCAGTCCCTCCCTGGGGGAAGCTTTCTTT. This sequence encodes CASSPSLGEAFF.